The present TCR beta chain was sequenced within a study of lymphopenia after photon versus proton radiotherapy. General study points: Post-nadir diversity loss with photons came from oligoclonal expansion, particularly CD8+ Temra cells. Photon-treated patients lost naive T cells and TCR diversity; proton-treated stayed stable. Post-nadir TCR diversity decline inversely tracked overall survival among those who died.

Details on this clone: Its antigen is not identified.

This CDR3 spans 14 amino acids. Germline V CDR1 and CDR2: WNHNN, SYGVQD (reference sequence). Libraries were prepared by immunoSEQ multiplex PCR; TCRdb keeps only in-frame clonotypes and omits some of them. The table includes about 26,000 clones, more than 80% detected once. The receptor was derived from a man aged 25 to 40 with gastric cancer. The chain has TRBV10-1 and TRBJ2-5, with no clear D. Gene TRBJ2-7 matches the end of the DNA better, so the J call may be wrong. The material was peripheral blood, obtained from a patient treated with photon-based radiotherapy. The CDR3 loop is CASSDHRSSYEQYF. In DNA form, the CDR3 reads TGCGCCAGCAGTGACCATAGGAGCTCCTACGAGCAGTACTTC.